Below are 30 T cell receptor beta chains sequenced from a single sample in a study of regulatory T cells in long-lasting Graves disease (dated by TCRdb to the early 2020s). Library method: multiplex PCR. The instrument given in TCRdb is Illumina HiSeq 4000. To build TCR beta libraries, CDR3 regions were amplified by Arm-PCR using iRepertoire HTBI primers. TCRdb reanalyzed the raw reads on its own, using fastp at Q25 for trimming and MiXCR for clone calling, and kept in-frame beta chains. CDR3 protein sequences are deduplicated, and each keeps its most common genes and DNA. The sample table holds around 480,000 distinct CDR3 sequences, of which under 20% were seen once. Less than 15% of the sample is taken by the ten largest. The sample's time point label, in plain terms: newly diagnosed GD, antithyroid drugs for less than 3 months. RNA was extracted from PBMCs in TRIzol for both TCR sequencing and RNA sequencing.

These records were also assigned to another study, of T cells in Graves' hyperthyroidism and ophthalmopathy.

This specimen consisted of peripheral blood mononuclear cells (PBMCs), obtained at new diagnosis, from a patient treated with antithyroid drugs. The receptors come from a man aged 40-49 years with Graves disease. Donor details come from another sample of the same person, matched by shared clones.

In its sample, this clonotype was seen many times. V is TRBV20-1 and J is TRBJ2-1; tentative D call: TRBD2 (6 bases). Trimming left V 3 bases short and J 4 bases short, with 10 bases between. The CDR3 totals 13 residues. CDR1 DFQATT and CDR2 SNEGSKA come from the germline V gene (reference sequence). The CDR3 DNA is TGCAGTGCTAGCGGGACTCAATACAATGAGCAGTTCTTC. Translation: CSASGTQYNEQFF.

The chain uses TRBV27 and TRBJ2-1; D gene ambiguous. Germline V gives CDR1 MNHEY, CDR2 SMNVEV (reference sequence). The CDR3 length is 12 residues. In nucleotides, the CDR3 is TGTGCGGCGTATTCAAAATACAATGAGCAGTTCTTC. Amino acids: CAAYSKYNEQFF.

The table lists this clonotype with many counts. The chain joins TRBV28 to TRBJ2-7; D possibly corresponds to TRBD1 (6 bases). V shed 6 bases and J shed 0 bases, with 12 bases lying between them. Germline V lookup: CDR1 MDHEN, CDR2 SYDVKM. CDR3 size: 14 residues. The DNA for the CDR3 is TGTGCCAGCAGCGAGACAGGATTCTCCTACGAGCAGTACTTC. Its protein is CASSETGFSYEQYF.

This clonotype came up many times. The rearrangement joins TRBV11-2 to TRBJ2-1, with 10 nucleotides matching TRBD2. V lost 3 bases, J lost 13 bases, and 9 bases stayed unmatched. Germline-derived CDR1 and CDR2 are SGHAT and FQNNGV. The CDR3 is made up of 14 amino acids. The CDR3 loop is CASSLQLAGMRQFF. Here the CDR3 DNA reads TGTGCCAGCAGCTTGCAACTAGCGGGAATGAGACAGTTCTTC.

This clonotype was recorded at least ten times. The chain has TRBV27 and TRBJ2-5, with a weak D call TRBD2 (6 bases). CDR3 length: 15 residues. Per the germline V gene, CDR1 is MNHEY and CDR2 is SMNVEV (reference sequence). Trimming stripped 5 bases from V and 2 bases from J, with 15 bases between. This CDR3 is CASSPRGRLQETQYF. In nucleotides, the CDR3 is TGTGCCAGCAGTCCTCGGGGGAGGTTACAAGAGACCCAGTACTTC.

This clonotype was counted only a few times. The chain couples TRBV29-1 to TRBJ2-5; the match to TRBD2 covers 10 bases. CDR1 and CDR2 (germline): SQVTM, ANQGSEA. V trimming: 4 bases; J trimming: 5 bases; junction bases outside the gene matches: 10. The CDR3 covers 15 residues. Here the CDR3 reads CSVVISGRPWETQYF. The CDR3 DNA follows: TGCAGCGTTGTCATTAGCGGGAGGCCCTGGGAGACCCAGTACTTC. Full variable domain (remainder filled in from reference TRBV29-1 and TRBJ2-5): SAVISQKPSRDICQRGTSLTIQCQVDSQVTMMFWYRQQPGQSLTLIATANQGSEATYESGFVIDKFPISRPNLTFSTLTVSNMSPEDSSIYLCSVVISGRPWETQYFGPGTRLLVL.

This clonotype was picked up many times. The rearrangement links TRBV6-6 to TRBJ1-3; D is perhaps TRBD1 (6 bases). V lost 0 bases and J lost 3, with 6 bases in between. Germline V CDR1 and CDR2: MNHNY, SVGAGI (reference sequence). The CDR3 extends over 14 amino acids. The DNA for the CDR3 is TGTGCCAGCAGTTACTCGGACAGTGGAAACACCATATATTTT. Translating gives CASSYSDSGNTIYF.

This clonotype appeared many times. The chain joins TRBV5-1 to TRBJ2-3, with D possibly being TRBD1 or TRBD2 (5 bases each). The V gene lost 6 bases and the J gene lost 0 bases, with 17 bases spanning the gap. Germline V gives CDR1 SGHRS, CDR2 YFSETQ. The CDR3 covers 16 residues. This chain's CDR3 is CASTTNPGPSTDTQYF. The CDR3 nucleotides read TGCGCCAGCACAACCAACCCGGGGCCGAGCACAGATACGCAGTATTTT.

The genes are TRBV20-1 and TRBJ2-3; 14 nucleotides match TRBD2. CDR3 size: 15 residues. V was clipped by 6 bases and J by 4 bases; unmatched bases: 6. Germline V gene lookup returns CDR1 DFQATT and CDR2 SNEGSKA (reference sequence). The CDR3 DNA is TGCAGTGCGCAAGGGACTAGCGGGAGTTCAGATACGCAGTATTTT. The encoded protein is CSAQGTSGSSDTQYF.

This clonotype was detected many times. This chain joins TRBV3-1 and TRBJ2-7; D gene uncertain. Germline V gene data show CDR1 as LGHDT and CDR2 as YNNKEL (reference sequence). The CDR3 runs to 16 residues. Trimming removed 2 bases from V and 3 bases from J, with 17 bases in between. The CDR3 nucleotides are TGTGCCAGCAGCCAAAGATCTGCGGTGATGAACTACGAGCAGTACTTC. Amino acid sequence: CASSQRSAVMNYEQYF.

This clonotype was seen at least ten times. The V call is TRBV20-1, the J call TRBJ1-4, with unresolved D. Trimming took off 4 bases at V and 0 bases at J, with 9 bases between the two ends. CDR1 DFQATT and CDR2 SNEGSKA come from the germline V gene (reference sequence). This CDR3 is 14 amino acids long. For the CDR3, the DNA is TGCAGTGCTACGAACACCGCAACTAATGAAAAACTGTTTTTT. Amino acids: CSATNTATNEKLFF.

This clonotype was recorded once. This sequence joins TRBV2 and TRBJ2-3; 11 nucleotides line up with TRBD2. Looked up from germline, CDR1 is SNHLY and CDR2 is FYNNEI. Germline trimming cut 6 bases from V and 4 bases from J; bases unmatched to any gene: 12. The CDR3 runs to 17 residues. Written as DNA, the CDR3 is TGTGCCAGCAGAATATCCGAACTAGCGGGAGACTCAGATACGCAGTATTTT. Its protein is CASRISELAGDSDTQYF.

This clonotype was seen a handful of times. The CDR3 is CASSYGQALNSPLHF. The DNA of the CDR3 is TGTGCCAGCAGTTACGGGCAGGCGCTTAATTCACCCCTCCACTTT. The chain uses TRBV6-2 or TRBV6-3 and TRBJ1-6; D not certain. The germline gives CDR1 MNHEY, CDR2 SVGEGT. Trimming pared 2 bases from V and 6 bases from J, leaving 11 bases between. This CDR3 is 15 amino acids long.

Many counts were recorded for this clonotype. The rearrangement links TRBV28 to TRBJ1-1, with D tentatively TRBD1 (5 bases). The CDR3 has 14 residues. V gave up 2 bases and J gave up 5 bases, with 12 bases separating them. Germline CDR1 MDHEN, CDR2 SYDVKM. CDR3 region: CASSLQGGRTEAFF. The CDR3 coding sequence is TGTGCCAGCAGTTTACAGGGAGGTCGGACTGAAGCTTTCTTT.

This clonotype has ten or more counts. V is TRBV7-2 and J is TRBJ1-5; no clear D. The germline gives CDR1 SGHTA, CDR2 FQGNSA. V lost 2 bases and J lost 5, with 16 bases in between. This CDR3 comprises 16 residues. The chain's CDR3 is CASSLFGGLTDQPQHF. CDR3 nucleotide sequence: TGTGCCAGCAGCTTATTTGGAGGGTTAACCGATCAGCCCCAGCATTTT.

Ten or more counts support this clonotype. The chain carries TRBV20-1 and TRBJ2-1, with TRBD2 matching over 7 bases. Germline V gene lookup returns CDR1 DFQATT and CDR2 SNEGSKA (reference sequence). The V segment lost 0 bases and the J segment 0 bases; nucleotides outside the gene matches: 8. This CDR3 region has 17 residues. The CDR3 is CSARESLAVSSYNEQFF. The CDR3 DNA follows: TGCAGTGCTAGAGAGTCGCTAGCGGTGAGCTCCTACAATGAGCAGTTCTTC.

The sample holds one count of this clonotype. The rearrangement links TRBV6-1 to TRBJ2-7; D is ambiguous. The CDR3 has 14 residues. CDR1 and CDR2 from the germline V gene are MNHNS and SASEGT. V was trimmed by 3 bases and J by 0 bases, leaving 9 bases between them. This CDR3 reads CASSETKVSYEQYF. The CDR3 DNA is TGTGCCAGCAGTGAGACAAAAGTCTCCTACGAGCAGTACTTC.

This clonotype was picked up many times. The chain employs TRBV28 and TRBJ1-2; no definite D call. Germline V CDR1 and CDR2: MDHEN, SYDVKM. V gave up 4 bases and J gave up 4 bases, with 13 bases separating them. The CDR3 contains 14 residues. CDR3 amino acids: CASSSHPGAYGYTF. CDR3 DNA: TGTGCCAGCAGTTCCCACCCAGGAGCCTATGGCTACACCTTC.

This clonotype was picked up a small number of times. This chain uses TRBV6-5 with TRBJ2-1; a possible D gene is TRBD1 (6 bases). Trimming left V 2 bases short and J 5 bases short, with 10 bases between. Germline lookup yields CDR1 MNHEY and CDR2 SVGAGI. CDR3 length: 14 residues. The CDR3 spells CASSYRQGNNEQFF. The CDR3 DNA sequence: TGTGCCAGCAGTTACAGGCAGGGGAACAATGAGCAGTTCTTC.

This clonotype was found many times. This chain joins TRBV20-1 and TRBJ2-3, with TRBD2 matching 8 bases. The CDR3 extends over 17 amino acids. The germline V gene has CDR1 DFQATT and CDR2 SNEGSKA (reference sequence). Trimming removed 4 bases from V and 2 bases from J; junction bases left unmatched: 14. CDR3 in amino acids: CSATDPGGAGHTDTQYF. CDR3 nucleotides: TGCAGTGCTACTGATCCCGGGGGGGCCGGCCACACAGATACGCAGTATTTT.

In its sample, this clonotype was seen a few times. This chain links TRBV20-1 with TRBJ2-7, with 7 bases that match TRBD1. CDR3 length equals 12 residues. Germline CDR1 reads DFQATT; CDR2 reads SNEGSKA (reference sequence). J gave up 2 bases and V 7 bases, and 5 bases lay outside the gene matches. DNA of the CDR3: TGCAGTGGGGGACAGAAGACCTACGAGCAGTACTTC. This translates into CSGGQKTYEQYF.

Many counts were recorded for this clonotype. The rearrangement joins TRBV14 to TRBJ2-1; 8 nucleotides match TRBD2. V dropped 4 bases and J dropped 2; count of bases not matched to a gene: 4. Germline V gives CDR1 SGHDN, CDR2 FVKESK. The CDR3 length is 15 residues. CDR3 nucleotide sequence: TGTGCCAGCAGCCGCCGGGGACTAGCCTACAATGAGCAGTTCTTC. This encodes CASSRRGLAYNEQFF.

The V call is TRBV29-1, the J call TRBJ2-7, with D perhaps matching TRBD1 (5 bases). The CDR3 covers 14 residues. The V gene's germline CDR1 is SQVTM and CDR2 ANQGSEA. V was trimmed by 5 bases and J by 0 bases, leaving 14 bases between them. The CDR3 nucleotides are TGCAGCGTTAACGGCAGGGCGAGCTCCTACGAGCAGTACTTC. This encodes CSVNGRASSYEQYF.

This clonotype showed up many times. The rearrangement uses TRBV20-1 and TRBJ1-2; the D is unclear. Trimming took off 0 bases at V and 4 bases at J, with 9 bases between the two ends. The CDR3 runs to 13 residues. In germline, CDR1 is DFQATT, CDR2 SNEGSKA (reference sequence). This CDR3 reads CSARDPIAYGYTF. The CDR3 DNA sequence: TGCAGTGCTAGAGATCCGATCGCCTATGGCTACACCTTC.

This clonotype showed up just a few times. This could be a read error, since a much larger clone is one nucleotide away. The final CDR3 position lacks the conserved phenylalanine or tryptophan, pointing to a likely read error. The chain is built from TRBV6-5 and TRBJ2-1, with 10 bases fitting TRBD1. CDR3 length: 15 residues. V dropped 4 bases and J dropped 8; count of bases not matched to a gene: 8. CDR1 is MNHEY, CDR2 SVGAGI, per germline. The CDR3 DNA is TGTGCCAGCAGTTCCCCGGGACAGGGGATTTATGAGCAGTTCTCC. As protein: CASSSPGQGIYEQFS.

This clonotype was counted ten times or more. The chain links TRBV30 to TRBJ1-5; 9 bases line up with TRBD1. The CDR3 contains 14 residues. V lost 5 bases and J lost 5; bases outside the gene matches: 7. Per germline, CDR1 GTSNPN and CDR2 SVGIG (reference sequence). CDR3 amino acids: CAWDRGINHQPQHF. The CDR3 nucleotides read TGTGCCTGGGACAGGGGGATCAATCATCAGCCCCAGCATTTT.

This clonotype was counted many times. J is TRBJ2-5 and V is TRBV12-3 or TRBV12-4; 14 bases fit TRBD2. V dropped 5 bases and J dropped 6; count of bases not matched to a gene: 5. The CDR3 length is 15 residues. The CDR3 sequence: CASSPGTSGSKTQYF. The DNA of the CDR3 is TGTGCCAGCAGTCCCGGGACTAGCGGGAGTAAGACCCAGTACTTC.

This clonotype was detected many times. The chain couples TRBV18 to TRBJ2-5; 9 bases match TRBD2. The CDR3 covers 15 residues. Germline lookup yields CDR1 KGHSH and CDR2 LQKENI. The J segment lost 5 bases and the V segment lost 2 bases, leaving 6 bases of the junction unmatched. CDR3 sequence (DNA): TGTGCCAGCTCACCAATGGGACTAGCTACGGAGACCCAGTACTTC. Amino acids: CASSPMGLATETQYF.

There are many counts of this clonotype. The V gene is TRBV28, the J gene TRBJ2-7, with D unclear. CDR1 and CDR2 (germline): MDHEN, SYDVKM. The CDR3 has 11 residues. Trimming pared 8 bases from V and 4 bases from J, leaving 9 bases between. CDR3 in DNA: TGTGCCAGCCGACGTGATTACGAGCAGTACTTC. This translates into CASRRDYEQYF.

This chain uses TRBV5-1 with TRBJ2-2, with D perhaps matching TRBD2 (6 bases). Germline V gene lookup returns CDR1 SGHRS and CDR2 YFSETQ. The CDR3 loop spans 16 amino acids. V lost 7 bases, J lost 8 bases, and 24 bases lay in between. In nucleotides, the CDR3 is TGCGCCAGCCAACTTATAACGGGGCTAGCGACGGGGGAGCTGTTTTTT. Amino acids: CASQLITGLATGELFF. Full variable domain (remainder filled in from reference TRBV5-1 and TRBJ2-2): KAGVTQTPRYLIKTRGQQVTLSCSPISGHRSVSWYQQTPGQGLQFLFEYFSETQRNKGNFPGRFSGRQFSNSRSEMNVSTLELGDSALYLCASQLITGLATGELFFGEGSRLTVL.